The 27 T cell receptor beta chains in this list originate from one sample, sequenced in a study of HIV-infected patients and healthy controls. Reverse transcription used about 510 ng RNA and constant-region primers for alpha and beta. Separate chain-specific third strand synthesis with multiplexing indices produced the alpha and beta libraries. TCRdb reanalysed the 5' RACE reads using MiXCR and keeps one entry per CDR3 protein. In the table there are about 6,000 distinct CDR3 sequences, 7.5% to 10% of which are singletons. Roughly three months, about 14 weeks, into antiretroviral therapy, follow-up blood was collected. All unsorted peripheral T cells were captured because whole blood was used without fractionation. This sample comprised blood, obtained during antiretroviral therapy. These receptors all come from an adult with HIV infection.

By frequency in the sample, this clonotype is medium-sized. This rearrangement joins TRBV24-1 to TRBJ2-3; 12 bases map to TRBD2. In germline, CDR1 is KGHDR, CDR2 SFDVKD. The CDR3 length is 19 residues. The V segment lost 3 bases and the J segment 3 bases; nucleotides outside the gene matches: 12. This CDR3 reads CATSDTGLAGPRKTDTQYF. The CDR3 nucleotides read TGTGCCACCAGTGATACTGGACTAGCGGGACCAAGGAAAACAGATACGCAGTATTTT.

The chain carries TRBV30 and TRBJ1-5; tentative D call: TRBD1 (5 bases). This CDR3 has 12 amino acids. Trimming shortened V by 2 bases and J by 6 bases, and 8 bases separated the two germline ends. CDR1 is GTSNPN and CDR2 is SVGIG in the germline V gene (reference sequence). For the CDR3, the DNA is TGTGCCTGGAGTCTAGGGGTTCAGCCCCAGCATTTT. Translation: CAWSLGVQPQHF.

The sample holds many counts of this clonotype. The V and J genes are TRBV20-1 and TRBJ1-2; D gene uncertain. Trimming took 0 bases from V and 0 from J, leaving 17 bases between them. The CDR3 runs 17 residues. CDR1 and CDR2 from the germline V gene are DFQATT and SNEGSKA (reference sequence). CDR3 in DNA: TGCAGTGCTAGAGAGCCCTTCGATGTGAAAGCTAACTATGGCTACACCTTC. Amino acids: CSAREPFDVKANYGYTF.

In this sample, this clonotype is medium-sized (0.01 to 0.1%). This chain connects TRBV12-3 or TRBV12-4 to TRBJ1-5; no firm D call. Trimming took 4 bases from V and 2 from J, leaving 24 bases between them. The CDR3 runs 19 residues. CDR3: CASSYKRAVFSIGNQPQHF. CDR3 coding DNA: TGTGCCAGCAGTTACAAAAGGGCAGTCTTTTCTATTGGCAATCAGCCCCAGCATTTT.

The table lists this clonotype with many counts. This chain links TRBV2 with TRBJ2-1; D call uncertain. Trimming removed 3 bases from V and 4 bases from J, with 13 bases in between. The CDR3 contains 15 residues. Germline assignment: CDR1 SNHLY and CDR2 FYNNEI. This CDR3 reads CASSDGLNAYNEQFF. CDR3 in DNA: TGTGCCAGCAGTGATGGGCTAAATGCTTACAATGAGCAGTTCTTC.

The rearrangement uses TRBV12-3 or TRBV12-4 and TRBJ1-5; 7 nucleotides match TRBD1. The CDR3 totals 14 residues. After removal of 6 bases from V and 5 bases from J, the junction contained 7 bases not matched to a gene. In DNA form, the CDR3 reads TGTGCCAGCAGACTCACAGGGGAGTATCAGCCCCAGCATTTT. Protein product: CASRLTGEYQPQHF.

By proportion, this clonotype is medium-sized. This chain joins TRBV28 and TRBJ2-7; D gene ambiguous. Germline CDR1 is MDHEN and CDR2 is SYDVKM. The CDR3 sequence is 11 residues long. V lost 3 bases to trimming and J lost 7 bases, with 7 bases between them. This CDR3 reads CASSLVGEQYF. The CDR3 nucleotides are TGTGCCAGCAGTTTGGTGGGGGAGCAGTACTTC.

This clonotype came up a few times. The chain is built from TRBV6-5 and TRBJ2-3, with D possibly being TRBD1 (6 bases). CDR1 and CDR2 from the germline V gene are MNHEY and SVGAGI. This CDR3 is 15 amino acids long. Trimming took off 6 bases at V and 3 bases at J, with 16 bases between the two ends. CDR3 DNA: TGTGCCAGCAGGACTACAGGGCATAAGACAGATACGCAGTATTTT. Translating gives CASRTTGHKTDTQYF.

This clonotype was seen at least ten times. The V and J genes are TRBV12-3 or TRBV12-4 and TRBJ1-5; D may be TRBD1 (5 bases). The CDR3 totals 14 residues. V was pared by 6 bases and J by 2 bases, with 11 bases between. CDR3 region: CASRGTYGNQPQHF. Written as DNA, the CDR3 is TGTGCCAGCAGGGGGACTTACGGCAATCAGCCCCAGCATTTT.

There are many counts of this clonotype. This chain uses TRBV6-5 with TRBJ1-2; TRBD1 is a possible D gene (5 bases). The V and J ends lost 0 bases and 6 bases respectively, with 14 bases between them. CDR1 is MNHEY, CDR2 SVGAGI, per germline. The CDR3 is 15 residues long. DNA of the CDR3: TGTGCCAGCAGTTACTCGGGGGAAGACTCAAATGGCTACACCTTC. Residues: CASSYSGEDSNGYTF.

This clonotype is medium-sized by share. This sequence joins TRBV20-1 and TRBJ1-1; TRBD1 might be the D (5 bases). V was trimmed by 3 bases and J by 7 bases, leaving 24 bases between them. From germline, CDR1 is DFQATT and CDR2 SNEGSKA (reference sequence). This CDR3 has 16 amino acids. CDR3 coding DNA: TGCAGTGCTAGGGCGTTGGGGGAATTGGGGAACGGTGAAGCTTTCTTT. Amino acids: CSARALGELGNGEAFF.

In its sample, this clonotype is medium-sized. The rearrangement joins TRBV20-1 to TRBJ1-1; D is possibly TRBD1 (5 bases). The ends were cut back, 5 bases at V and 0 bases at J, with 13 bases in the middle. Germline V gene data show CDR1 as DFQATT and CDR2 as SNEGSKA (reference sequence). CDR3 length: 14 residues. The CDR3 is CSAARQLVNTEAFF. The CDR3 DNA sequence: TGCAGTGCTGCCAGACAGCTCGTGAACACTGAAGCTTTCTTT.

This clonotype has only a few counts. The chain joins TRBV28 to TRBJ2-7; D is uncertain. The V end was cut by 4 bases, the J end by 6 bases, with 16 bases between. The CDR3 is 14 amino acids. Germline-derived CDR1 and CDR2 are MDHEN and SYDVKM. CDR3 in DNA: TGTGCCAGCAGTTCACCCCCAGGATTAAGCGAGCAGTACTTC. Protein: CASSSPPGLSEQYF.

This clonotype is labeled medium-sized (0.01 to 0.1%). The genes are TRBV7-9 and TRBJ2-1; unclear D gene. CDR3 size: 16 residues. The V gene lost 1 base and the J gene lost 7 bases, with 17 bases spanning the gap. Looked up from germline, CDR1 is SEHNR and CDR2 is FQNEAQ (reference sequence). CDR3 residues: CASSLVLGLGRNEQFF. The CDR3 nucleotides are TGTGCCAGCAGCTTAGTGTTGGGTCTAGGAAGAAATGAGCAGTTCTTC. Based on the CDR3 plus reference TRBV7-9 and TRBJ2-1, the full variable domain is DTGVSQNPRHKITKRGQNVTFRCDPISEHNRLYWYRQTLGQGPEFLTYFQNEAQLEKSRLLSDRFSAERPKGSFSTLEIQRTEQGDSAMYLCASSLVLGLGRNEQFFGPGTRLTVL.

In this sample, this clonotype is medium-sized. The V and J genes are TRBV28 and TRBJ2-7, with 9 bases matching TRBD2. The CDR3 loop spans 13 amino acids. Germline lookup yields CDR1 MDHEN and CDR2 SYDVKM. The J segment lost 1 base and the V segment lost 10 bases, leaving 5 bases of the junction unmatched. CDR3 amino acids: CATSSGRSYEQYF. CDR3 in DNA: TGTGCCACTTCAAGCGGGAGGTCCTACGAGCAGTACTTC.

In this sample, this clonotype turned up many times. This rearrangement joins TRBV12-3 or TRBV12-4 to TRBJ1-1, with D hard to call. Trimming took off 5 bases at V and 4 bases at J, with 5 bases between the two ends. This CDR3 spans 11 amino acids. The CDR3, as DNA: TGTGCCAGCAGTCTAATCACTGAAGCTTTCTTT. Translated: CASSLITEAFF.

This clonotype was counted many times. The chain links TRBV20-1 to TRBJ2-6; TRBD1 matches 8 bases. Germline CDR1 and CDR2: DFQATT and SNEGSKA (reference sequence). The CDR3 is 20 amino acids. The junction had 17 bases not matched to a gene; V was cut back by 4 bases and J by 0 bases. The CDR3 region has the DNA TGCAGTGCTATCCAACCACTGACAGGGGAAAGGACCTCTGGGGCCAACGTCCTGACTTTC. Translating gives CSAIQPLTGERTSGANVLTF.

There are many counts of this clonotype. Here the CDR3 reads CASSAGMDSNQPQHF. The CDR3 nucleotides read TGTGCCAGCAGCGCCGGGATGGATAGCAATCAGCCCCAGCATTTT. The chain joins TRBV5-8 to TRBJ1-5; D is ambiguous. From germline, CDR1 is SGHTS and CDR2 YDEGEE. This CDR3 is 15 amino acids long. V shed 4 bases and J shed 0 bases, with 11 bases lying between them.

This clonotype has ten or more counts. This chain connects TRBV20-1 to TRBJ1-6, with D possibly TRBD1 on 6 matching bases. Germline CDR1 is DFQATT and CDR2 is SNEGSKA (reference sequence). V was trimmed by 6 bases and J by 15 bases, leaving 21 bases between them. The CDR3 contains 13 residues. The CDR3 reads CSAPGGGGLLLHF. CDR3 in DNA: TGCAGTGCGCCGGGGGGAGGGGGTCTACTCCTCCACTTT.

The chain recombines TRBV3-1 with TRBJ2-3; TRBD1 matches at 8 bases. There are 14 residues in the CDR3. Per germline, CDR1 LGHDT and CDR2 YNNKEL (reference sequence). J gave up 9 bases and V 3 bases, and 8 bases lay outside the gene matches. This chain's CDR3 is CASSHEKGQGTQYF. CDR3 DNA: TGTGCCAGCAGCCATGAGAAAGGACAGGGCACGCAGTATTTT.

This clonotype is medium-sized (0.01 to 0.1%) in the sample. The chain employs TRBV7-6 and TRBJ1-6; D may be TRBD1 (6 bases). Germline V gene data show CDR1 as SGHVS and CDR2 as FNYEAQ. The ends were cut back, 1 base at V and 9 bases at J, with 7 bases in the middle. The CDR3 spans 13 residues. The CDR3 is CASSLGGGSPLHF. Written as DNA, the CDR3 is TGTGCCAGCAGCTTAGGAGGGGGTTCACCCCTCCACTTT.

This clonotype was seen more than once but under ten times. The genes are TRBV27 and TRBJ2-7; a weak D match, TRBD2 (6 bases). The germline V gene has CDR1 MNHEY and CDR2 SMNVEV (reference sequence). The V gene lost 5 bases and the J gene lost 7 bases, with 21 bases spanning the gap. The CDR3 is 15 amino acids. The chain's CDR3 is CASSAEGTGVREQYF. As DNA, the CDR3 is TGTGCCAGCAGTGCGGAGGGGACTGGGGTAAGAGAGCAGTACTTC.

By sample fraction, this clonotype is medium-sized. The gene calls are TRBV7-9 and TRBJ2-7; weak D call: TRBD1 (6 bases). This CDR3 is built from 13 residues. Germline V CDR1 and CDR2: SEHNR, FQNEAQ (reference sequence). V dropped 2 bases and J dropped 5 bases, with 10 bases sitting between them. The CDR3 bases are TGTGCCAGCAGCTTACGGAACAGGGACGAGCAGTACTTC. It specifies CASSLRNRDEQYF.

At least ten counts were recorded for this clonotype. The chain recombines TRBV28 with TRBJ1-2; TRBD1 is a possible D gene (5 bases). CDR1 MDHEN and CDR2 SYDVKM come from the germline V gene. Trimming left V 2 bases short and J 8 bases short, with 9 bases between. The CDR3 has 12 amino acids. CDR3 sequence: CASSLRGQGYTF. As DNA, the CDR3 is TGTGCCAGCAGTTTAAGGGGTCAGGGCTACACCTTC.

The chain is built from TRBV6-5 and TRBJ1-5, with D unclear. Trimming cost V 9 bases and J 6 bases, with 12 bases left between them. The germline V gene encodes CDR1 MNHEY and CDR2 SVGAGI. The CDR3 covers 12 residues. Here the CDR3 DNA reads TGTGCCAGTTCGACCTCGGGTCAGCCCCAGCATTTT. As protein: CASSTSGQPQHF.

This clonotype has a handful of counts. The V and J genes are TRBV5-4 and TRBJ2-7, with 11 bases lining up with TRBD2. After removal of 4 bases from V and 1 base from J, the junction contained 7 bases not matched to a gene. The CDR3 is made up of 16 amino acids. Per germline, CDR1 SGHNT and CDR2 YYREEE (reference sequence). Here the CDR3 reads CASSRGTSGRSYEQYF. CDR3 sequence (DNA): TGTGCCAGCAGCCGAGGGACTAGCGGTCGTTCCTACGAGCAGTACTTC.

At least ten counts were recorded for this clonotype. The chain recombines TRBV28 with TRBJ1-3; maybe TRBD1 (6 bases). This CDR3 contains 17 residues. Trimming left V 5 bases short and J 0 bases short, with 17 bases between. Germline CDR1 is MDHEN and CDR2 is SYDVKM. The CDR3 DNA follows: TGTGCCAGCAGTACCTATCGACAGGCCCGCTCTGGAAACACCATATATTTT. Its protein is CASSTYRQARSGNTIYF.